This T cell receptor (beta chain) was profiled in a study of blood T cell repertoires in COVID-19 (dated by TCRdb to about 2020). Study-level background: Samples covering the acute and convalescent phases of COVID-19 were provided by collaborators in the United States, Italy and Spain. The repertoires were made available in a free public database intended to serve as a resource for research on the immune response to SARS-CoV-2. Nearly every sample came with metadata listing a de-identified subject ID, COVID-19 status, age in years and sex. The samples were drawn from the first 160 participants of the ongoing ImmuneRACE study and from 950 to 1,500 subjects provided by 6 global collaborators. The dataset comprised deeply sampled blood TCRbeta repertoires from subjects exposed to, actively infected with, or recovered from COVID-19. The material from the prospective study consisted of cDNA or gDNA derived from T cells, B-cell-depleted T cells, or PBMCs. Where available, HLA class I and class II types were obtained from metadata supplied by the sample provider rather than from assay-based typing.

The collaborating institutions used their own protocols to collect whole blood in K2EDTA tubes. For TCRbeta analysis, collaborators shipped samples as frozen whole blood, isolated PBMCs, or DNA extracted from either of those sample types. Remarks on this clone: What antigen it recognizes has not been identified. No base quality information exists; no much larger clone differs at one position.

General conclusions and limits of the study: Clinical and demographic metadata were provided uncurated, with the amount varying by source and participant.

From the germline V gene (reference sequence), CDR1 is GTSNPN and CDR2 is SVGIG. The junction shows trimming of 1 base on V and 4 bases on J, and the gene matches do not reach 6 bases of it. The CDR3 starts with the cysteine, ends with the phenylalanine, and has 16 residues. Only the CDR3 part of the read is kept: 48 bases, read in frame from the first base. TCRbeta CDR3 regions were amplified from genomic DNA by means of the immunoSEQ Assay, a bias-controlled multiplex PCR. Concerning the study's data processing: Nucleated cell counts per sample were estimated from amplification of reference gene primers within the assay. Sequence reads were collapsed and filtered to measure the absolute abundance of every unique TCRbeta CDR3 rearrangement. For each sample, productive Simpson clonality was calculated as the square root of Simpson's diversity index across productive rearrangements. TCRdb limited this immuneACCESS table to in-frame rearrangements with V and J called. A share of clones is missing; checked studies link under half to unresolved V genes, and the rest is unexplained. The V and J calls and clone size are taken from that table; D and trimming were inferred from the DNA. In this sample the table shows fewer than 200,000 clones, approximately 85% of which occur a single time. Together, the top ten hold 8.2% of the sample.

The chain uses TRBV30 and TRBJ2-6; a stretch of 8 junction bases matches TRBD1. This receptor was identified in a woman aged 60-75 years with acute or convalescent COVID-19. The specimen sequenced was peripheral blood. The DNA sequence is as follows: TGTGCCTGGAGTGCAGGGGGCGCTTCCGGGGCCAACGTCCTGACTTTC. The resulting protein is CAWSAGGASGANVLTF.